These 2 T cell receptor beta chains were sequenced from one sample in a study of early T cells in non-severe SARS-CoV-2 infection. MiXCR, applied by TCRdb to the 5' RACE reads, yields one record per CDR3 protein. The table has almost 85,000 distinct CDR3 sequences, 12% seen once. The sequenced material came from whole blood. These TCRs come from an adult who was a healthcare worker with PCR-confirmed SARS-CoV-2 infection or an uninfected control (not recorded which).

This clonotype has more than one count but fewer than ten. The V gene is TRBV27, the J gene TRBJ2-5, with D possibly TRBD2 on 5 matching bases. Trimming removed 6 bases at V and 5 bases at J, with 13 bases between. This CDR3 has 13 amino acids. The germline V gene has CDR1 MNHEY and CDR2 SMNVEV (reference sequence). The CDR3 loop is CASRGLGAETQYF. The CDR3 nucleotides are TGTGCCAGCAGGGGGTTGGGAGCGGAGACCCAGTACTTC.

This clonotype appeared many times. This sequence joins TRBV6-2 or TRBV6-3 and TRBJ2-1, with 9 bases lining up with TRBD2. V lost 3 bases to trimming and J lost 1 base; unmatched junction nucleotides: 10. There are 18 residues in the CDR3. Germline V gene lookup returns CDR1 MNHEY and CDR2 SVGEGT. This CDR3 is CASSYRLAGGPSYNEQFF. CDR3 nucleotides: TGTGCCAGCAGTTATCGACTCGCGGGGGGGCCGTCCTACAATGAGCAGTTCTTC.